This TCR beta chain comes out of a study of blood T cell repertoires in COVID-19 (dated by TCRdb to 2020 to 2021). At the level of the whole study: Collaborator samples came from the United States, Italy and Spain and covered acute and convalescent phases of COVID-19. The material from the prospective study consisted of cDNA or gDNA derived from T cells, B-cell-depleted T cells, or PBMCs. The dataset comprised deeply sampled blood TCRbeta repertoires from subjects exposed to, actively infected with, or recovered from COVID-19. The repertoires were made available in a free public database intended to serve as a resource for research on the immune response to SARS-CoV-2. Samples came from the ongoing ImmuneRACE study (first 160 participants) plus 1,254 subjects from 6 global collaborators. The sample metadata nearly always contained a de-identified subject ID, COVID-19 status, age in years and sex. Where HLA class I and class II types were available, the types were taken from metadata supplied by the sample provider, not from assay-based typing. Overall study results and their limits: Clinical and demographic metadata were provided uncurated, with the amount varying by source and participant.

With respect to this clone: No antigen is known for it. One base away there is no much larger clone; base qualities are not given.

TCRbeta CDR3 regions were amplified from genomic DNA by means of the immunoSEQ Assay, a bias-controlled multiplex PCR. On the study's bioinformatics: Nucleated cell counts per sample were estimated from amplification of reference gene primers within the assay. Sequence reads were collapsed and filtered to measure the absolute abundance of every unique TCRbeta CDR3 rearrangement. For each sample, productive Simpson clonality was calculated as the square root of Simpson's diversity index over productive rearrangements. This is the immuneACCESS table as TCRdb keeps it, with only in-frame sequences that have V and J called. A part of the clones is gone; compared with another copy, unresolved V genes explain less than half, and the rest is unexplained. Clone size and V and J calls were adopted from that table, with D and trimming inferred from the DNA. Present in this sample are some 120,000 clones, approximately 84% of which were seen just once. The ten top clones hold roughly an eighth of the sample.

CDR1 and CDR2 (SGHVS, FNYEAQ) derive from the germline V gene. V and J are truncated by 1 base and 5 bases respectively, leaving an intervening sequence of 13 bases. The CDR3 sequence holds 15 residues, the cysteine and phenylalanine included. The entry retains the CDR3 DNA only, 45 bases that are in frame from base 1. A second Seattle source provided samples from volunteer blood donors who had recovered from COVID-19. Collaborating institutions collected whole blood in K2EDTA tubes following their own protocols. For TCRbeta analysis, collaborators shipped samples in one of three forms: frozen whole blood, isolated PBMCs, or DNA extracted from either of those sample types.

Sequences were obtained from peripheral blood. The V gene is TRBV7-6 and the J gene is TRBJ2-3; the D segment could be TRBD2, given 6 matching bases. This receptor was taken from a woman aged 25-40 years who had recovered from COVID-19. CDR3 loop: CASSLGAGRRDTQYF. In nucleotides, the sequence is TGTGCCAGCAGCTTAGGGGCAGGGAGGCGAGATACGCAGTATTTT. Outside the CDR3, residues come from the reference TRBV7-6 and TRBJ2-3 proteins, so the full variable domain is: GAGVSQSPRYKVTKRGQDVALRCDPISGHVSLYWYRQALGQGPEFLTYFNYEAQQDKSGLPNDRFSAERPEGSISTLTIQRTEQRDSAMYRCASSLGAGRRDTQYFGPGTRLTVL.